This TCR beta chain appears in the sequencing data of a study of radiotherapy plus CTLA-4 blockade in lung cancer. This CDR3 contains 15 residues. Germline CDR1 and CDR2: MDHEN and SYDVKM. The ends lost 6 bases at V and 6 bases at J; junction bases unmatched: 11. Clones were sequenced by immunoSEQ multiplex PCR, and TCRdb holds only the in-frame ones, with some missing. The sample holds roughly 66,000 clones, roughly four fifths seen once. The chain joins TRBV28 to TRBJ2-3; 8 bases are a match to TRBD2. This receptor was obtained from a human donor with non-small cell lung cancer who had a partial response to radiotherapy plus ipilimumab. The sample here was peripheral blood, taken from a patient treated with radiotherapy plus ipilimumab. This CDR3 is CASRTQRESGDTQYF. CDR3 bases: TGTGCCAGCAGGACACAGCGGGAGTCGGGGGATACGCAGTATTTT.